This is a list of T cell receptor beta chains from one sample in a study of cytomegalovirus exposure and HLA in healthy donors. Sequencing was performed with immunoSEQ multiplex PCR; in TCRdb, only in-frame clones are kept and a portion is missing. The table shows approximately 220,000 clones, with roughly 84% occurring only once. Sequenced input: PBMCs. These receptors were taken from a girl aged 10 to 17 in good health and CMV-seronegative. Each CDR3 is given with its conserved first and last residue. The D gene is left open where the match is weak. Rows may omit the clone size; those that give it use once, few, many or a size class.

>TRBJ1-2|.|once|TRBV29-1
CSVSRRTRDGYTF
TGCAGCGTTTCCCGACGGACTCGGGATGGCTACACCTTC
>TRBJ2-7|TRBD2|once|TRBV4-2
CASSLRGASGGRTSYEQYF
TGTGCCAGCAGCCTACGTGGGGCTAGCGGGGGTAGAACCTCCTACGAGCAGTACTTC
>TRBJ2-1|TRBD2|.|TRBV4-1
CASSRKGGLESGEQFF
TGCGCCAGCAGCCGAAAGGGGGGACTAGAGTCTGGTGAGCAGTTCTTC
>TRBJ1-2|.|.|TRBV14
CASSLYSNYGYTF
TGTGCCAGCAGCCTGTACTCTAACTATGGCTACACCTTC
>TRBJ2-7|TRBD2|.|TRBV11-2
CASSSSAGVTYEQYF
TGTGCCAGCAGCTCTAGCGCGGGGGTAACCTACGAGCAGTACTTC
>TRBJ2-7|.|.|TRBV5-1
CASSFPTDEQYF
TGCGCCAGCAGCTTCCCGACAGACGAGCAGTACTTC
>TRBJ2-7|.|.|TRBV6-5
CASSSRTEEYEQYF
TGTGCCAGCAGTTCAAGGACAGAAGAATACGAGCAGTACTTC
>TRBJ1-2|TRBD1|.|TRBV27
CASSSPGTGAYGYTF
TGTGCCAGCAGTTCCCCCGGGACAGGAGCCTATGGCTACACCTTC
>TRBJ1-6|TRBD1|.|TRBV5-1
CASSPMFRTGSNSPLHF
TGCGCCAGCAGTCCTATGTTCCGGACAGGCTCGAATTCACCCCTCCACTTT
>TRBJ1-6|.|.|TRBV11-1
CASSLNRVNNSPLHF
TGTGCCAGCAGCTTAAACAGGGTGAATAATTCACCCCTCCACTTT
>TRBJ1-4|TRBD1|once|TRBV28
CASRDAGGSNEKLFF
TGTGCCAGCAGGGACGCAGGGGGATCTAATGAAAAACTGTTTTTT
>TRBJ1-1|TRBD1|.|TRBV6-5
CASMAQGKSAFF
TGTGCCAGCATGGCACAGGGGAAGTCGGCTTTCTTT
>TRBJ1-1|.|few|TRBV5-1
CASSSVGRRGTEAFF
TGCGCCAGCAGCTCGGTGGGACGGAGGGGCACTGAAGCTTTCTTT
>TRBJ1-5|TRBD1|.|TRBV28
CASSTRDRNQPQHF
TGTGCCAGCAGTACCCGGGACAGAAATCAGCCCCAGCATTTT
>TRBJ1-2|TRBD1|few|TRBV6-6
CASEQGAGGYTF
TGTGCCAGCGAGCAGGGGGCGGGTGGCTACACCTTC
>TRBJ1-4|.|.|TRBV5-1
CASSWAGVSNEKLFF
TGCGCCAGCAGCTGGGCGGGCGTATCCAATGAAAAACTGTTTTTT
>TRBJ1-1|.|few|TRBV10-3
CAISRQVDTEAFF
TGTGCCATCAGTAGACAGGTGGACACTGAAGCTTTCTTT
>TRBJ2-1|.|.|TRBV28
CASSRGTFSYNEQFF
TGTGCCAGCAGTCGCGGCACGTTCTCCTACAATGAGCAGTTCTTC